This T cell receptor beta chain was captured in a study of chemoradiotherapy in HPV16-positive cancers. In the case of this clone: Its antigen remains unidentified.

Clones were sequenced by immunoSEQ multiplex PCR, and TCRdb holds only the in-frame ones, with some missing. The sample yields around 23,000 clones, approximately 90% seen once. The CDR3 has 16 amino acids. V gave up 3 bases and J gave up 2 bases, with 14 bases separating them. The germline V gene has CDR1 SGHVS and CDR2 FQNEAQ. Findings and limits, study-wide: Non-HPV-specific T cells did not expand in tumors during treatment, whereas candidate HPV-specific clones and E7-related motifs did.

Repertoires were sampled repeatedly during chemoradiotherapy. The specimen was blood, collected from a patient who underwent chemoradiotherapy. The V gene is TRBV7-8, the J gene TRBJ1-5; D is unresolved. This receptor was identified in a human donor with HPV-associated anogenital cancer. The CDR3 region has the DNA TGTGCCAGCAGCTTTTCGTCCGGTAAAGGCAATCAGCCCCAGCATTTT. It codes for CASSFSSGKGNQPQHF.